This T cell receptor beta chain was identified in a study of blood T cell repertoires in COVID-19. TCRdb's copy holds only in-frame clones and misses some; the assay was immunoSEQ multiplex PCR. This sample has about 250,000 clones, with over 75% found just once. The germline V gene has CDR1 LNHDA and CDR2 SQIVND (reference sequence). Trimming took 5 bases from V and 0 from J; bases not matched to a gene: 11. This CDR3 spans 17 amino acids. The TCR comes from a young man who had recovered from COVID-19. This chain joins TRBV19 and TRBJ1-1; 8 bases agree with TRBD1. The sequenced sample consisted of PBMCs or T cells enriched from blood (not recorded which). The DNA of the CDR3 is TGTGCCAGTAGTCCCGAGCGACAGGGGCCCATGAACACTGAAGCTTTCTTT. This gives the protein CASSPERQGPMNTEAFF.